The 27 T cell receptor beta chains given below trace back to one sample, sequenced in a study of CXCR4 blockade with PD-1 therapy in pancreatic cancer. The repertoire was sequenced with immunoSEQ multiplex PCR; TCRdb's copy has only in-frame clones and lacks some. The sample consists of under 9,000 clones, about 60% of them appearing once. The sequenced material came from tumor tissue. The receptors shown here come from a human donor with pancreatic ductal adenocarcinoma.

The V gene is TRBV18, the J gene TRBJ2-7; D is unclear. The CDR3 sequence is 13 residues long. Per germline, CDR1 KGHSH and CDR2 LQKENI. The germline V and J ends were trimmed by 2 bases and 3 bases, with 8 bases remaining between them. CDR3 loop: CASSPGVNYEQYF. The CDR3 coding sequence is TGTGCCAGCTCACCAGGGGTAAACTACGAGCAGTACTTC.

The V call is TRBV19, the J call TRBJ1-2; possibly TRBD1 for D (5 bases). Germline CDR1 reads LNHDA; CDR2 reads SQIVND (reference sequence). This CDR3 comprises 12 residues. V was clipped by 5 bases and J by 4 bases, with 8 bases between them. The CDR3 here is CASSGDSYGYTF. The CDR3 nucleotides read TGTGCCAGTAGTGGCGACAGCTATGGCTACACCTTC. Full variable domain (outside the CDR3, taken from reference TRBV19 and TRBJ1-2): DGGITQSPKYLFRKEGQNVTLSCEQNLNHDAMYWYRQDPGQGLRLIYYSQIVNDFQKGDIAEGYSVSREKKESFPLTVTSAQKNPTAFYLCASSGDSYGYTFGSGTRLTVV.

The genes are TRBV6-8 and TRBJ2-3; TRBD2 agrees at 9 bases. The CDR3 loop spans 15 amino acids. Trimming at V came to 6 bases and at J to 4 bases, leaving 8 bases not matched to a gene. From germline, CDR1 is MNHGY and CDR2 SAAAGT. The CDR3 sequence is CASRLAGARPDTQYF. In nucleotides, the CDR3 is TGTGCCAGCAGATTAGCGGGAGCGAGGCCAGATACGCAGTATTTT.

In this sample, this clone turned up once. The chain has TRBV29-1 and TRBJ2-1; no clear D gene. Trimming left V 0 bases short and J 7 bases short, with 13 bases between. CDR1 SQVTM and CDR2 ANQGSEA come from the germline V gene. The CDR3 totals 14 residues. The CDR3 here is CSVEDHVRTNEQFF. The DNA of the CDR3 is TGCAGCGTTGAAGATCACGTAAGAACGAATGAGCAGTTCTTC.

The chain combines TRBV14 with TRBJ1-2; TRBD1 is a possible D gene (5 bases). Germline values: CDR1 SGHDN, CDR2 FVKESK. This CDR3 has 12 amino acids. V was trimmed by 5 bases and J by 7 bases, leaving 11 bases between them. CDR3 protein: CASSEGIGGYTF. The CDR3 DNA sequence: TGTGCCAGCAGCGAGGGGATTGGTGGCTACACCTTC.

This clone was detected once. The chain employs TRBV9 and TRBJ2-1; no clear D. The V gene lost 5 bases and the J gene lost 0 bases, with 15 bases spanning the gap. The germline V gene encodes CDR1 SGDLS and CDR2 YYNGEE. The CDR3 has 16 residues. The CDR3 loop reads CASRALLVHSYNEQFF. CDR3 nucleotides: TGTGCCAGCAGAGCCTTGCTAGTACACTCCTACAATGAGCAGTTCTTC. Combining the CDR3 with reference TRBV9 and TRBJ2-1 gives the whole variable domain DSGVTQTPKHLITATGQRVTLRCSPRSGDLSVYWYQQSLDQGLQFLIQYYNGEERAKGNILERFSAQQFPDLHSELNLSSLELGDSALYFCASRALLVHSYNEQFFGPGTRLTVL.

This sequence joins TRBV19 and TRBJ1-2, with TRBD1 identical over 10 bases. The V and J ends lost 4 bases and 0 bases, in that order; junction bases with no gene match: 11. Germline V gene lookup returns CDR1 LNHDA and CDR2 SQIVND (reference sequence). This CDR3 spans 18 amino acids. CDR3 amino acids: CASSTRTGGGSANYGYTF. In DNA, the CDR3 is TGTGCCAGTAGTACACGGACAGGGGGAGGATCAGCTAACTATGGCTACACCTTC.

The chain combines TRBV7-8 with TRBJ2-2, with D possibly being TRBD1 (5 bases). This CDR3 has 15 amino acids. Deletions cut 1 base from V and 5 bases from J, with 11 bases between. Germline V gene sequence: CDR1 SGHVS, CDR2 FQNEAQ. The CDR3 DNA sequence: TGTGCCAGCAGCTTAGGCCAGACAGAGACCGGGGAGCTGTTTTTT. It is translated as CASSLGQTETGELFF.

This clone was found a few times. The rearrangement links TRBV18 to TRBJ1-3; D call uncertain. Trimming left V 3 bases short and J 3 bases short, with 18 bases between. This CDR3 contains 17 residues. The V gene's germline CDR1 is KGHSH and CDR2 LQKENI. CDR3 in DNA: TGTGCCAGCTCACCGTGGGCCGACCAAAGAGATGGAAACACCATATATTTT. Its protein is CASSPWADQRDGNTIYF.

This clone turned up a few times. V gene TRBV2 combines with J gene TRBJ1-1; D remains unclear. Germline values: CDR1 SNHLY, CDR2 FYNNEI. The length of the CDR3 is 12 residues. The ends were cut back, 6 bases at V and 4 bases at J, with 9 bases in the middle. In DNA form, the CDR3 reads TGTGCCAGCAGCGTGGAAGGCACTGAAGCTTTCTTT. Its protein product is CASSVEGTEAFF. Complete variable domain (other parts from reference TRBV2 and TRBJ1-1): EPEVTQTPSHQVTQMGQEVILRCVPISNHLYFYWYRQILGQKVEFLVSFYNNEISEKSEIFDDQFSVERPDGSNFTLKIRSTKLEDSAMYFCASSVEGTEAFFGQGTRLTVV.

This clone has a single count. The rearrangement links TRBV18 to TRBJ1-2; 7 bases line up with TRBD1. CDR3 length: 14 residues. Trimming took 3 bases from V and 3 from J; bases not matched to a gene: 4. CDR1 is KGHSH, CDR2 LQKENI, per germline. As DNA, the CDR3 is TGTGCCAGCTCACCGTCAGGGGGACACTATGGCTACACCTTC. Protein: CASSPSGGHYGYTF. The full variable domain, rest sourced from reference TRBV18 and TRBJ1-2, is NAGVMQNPRHLVRRRGQEARLRCSPMKGHSHVYWYRQLPEEGLKFMVYLQKENIIDESGMPKERFSAEFPKEGPSILRIQQVVRGDSAAYFCASSPSGGHYGYTFGSGTRLTVV.

The chain employs TRBV5-1 and TRBJ1-1; no reliable D call. CDR1 is SGHRS and CDR2 is YFSETQ in the germline V gene. The CDR3 has 14 residues. V lost 0 bases and J 4 bases, leaving 10 bases between the germline ends. The CDR3 loop is CASSLAGGPTEAFF. As DNA, the CDR3 is TGCGCCAGCAGCTTGGCAGGCGGACCCACTGAAGCTTTCTTT.

The chain couples TRBV11-3 to TRBJ2-2; TRBD1 aligns across 9 bases. The germline gives CDR1 SGHNT, CDR2 YENEEA. V lost 5 bases and J lost 7; bases outside the gene matches: 5. The CDR3 runs to 14 residues. The CDR3 DNA follows: TGTGCCAGCAGCAAACAGGGGGCGGGCGGGGAGCTGTTTTTT. Protein product: CASSKQGAGGELFF. The full variable domain, rest sourced from reference TRBV11-3 and TRBJ2-2, is EAGVVQSPRYKIIEKKQPVAFWCNPISGHNTLYWYLQNLGQGPELLIRYENEEAVDDSQLPKDRFSAERLKGVDSTLKIQPAELGDSAVYLCASSKQGAGGELFFGEGSRLTVL.

The rearrangement links TRBV19 to TRBJ2-5, with D unclear. Germline V gene sequence: CDR1 LNHDA, CDR2 SQIVND (reference sequence). V was cut by 8 bases and J by 5 bases, with 9 bases left in between. The length of the CDR3 is 11 residues. The CDR3 DNA follows: TGTGCCAGTGGGTCTGGGGAGACCCAGTACTTC. The encoded protein is CASGSGETQYF.

The chain is built from TRBV19 and TRBJ2-5; TRBD1 matches at 8 bases. J was trimmed by 5 bases and V by 7 bases; bases with no gene match: 6. The CDR3 loop spans 13 amino acids. Per the germline V gene, CDR1 is LNHDA and CDR2 is SQIVND (reference sequence). The CDR3 coding sequence is TGTGCCAGTAACGGGCAGGGGGCGGAGACCCAGTACTTC. It encodes CASNGQGAETQYF.

This clone appeared a few times. The chain carries TRBV6-7 and TRBJ2-1; 7 bases line up with TRBD2. TRBV6-7 is an ORF; its function is uncertain. The J segment lost 2 bases and the V segment lost 4 bases, leaving 5 bases of the junction unmatched. This CDR3 is built from 15 residues. Here the CDR3 reads CASSLAGATYNEQFF. The CDR3 DNA reads as TGTGCCAGCAGTTTGGCGGGAGCTACCTACAATGAGCAGTTCTTC.

The chain uses TRBV19 and TRBJ1-1; D gene uncertain. Deletions cut 4 bases from V and 8 bases from J, with 14 bases between. The CDR3 covers 13 residues. Germline V gene sequence: CDR1 LNHDA, CDR2 SQIVND (reference sequence). The CDR3 sequence: CASSKNGLLEAFF. CDR3 bases: TGTGCCAGTAGTAAAAACGGCCTATTGGAAGCTTTCTTT.

This sequence joins TRBV1 and TRBJ2-3; the D call of TRBD1 is as the table states it, not checked on the DNA. TRBV1 counts as a pseudogene. CDR3 length equals 17 residues. CDR3 amino acids: CASSQDGRDRVADTQYF. CDR3 DNA: TGCGCCAGCAGCCAAGATGGAAGGGACAGGGTTGCAGATACGCAGTATTTT.

The CDR3 nucleotides read TGTGCCAGTACCGGGAGCGGGACTTTATACTCTGGGGCCAACGTCCTGACTTTC. It translates to CASTGSGTLYSGANVLTF. The V call is TRBV19, the J call TRBJ2-6; 7 bases are shared with TRBD2. Germline V gene data show CDR1 as LNHDA and CDR2 as SQIVND (reference sequence). The V segment lost 7 bases and the J segment 0 bases; nucleotides outside the gene matches: 12. The CDR3 runs to 18 residues.

The genes are TRBV6-8 and TRBJ1-1; D perhaps matches TRBD1 (6 bases). Per the germline V gene, CDR1 is MNHGY and CDR2 is SAAAGT. Between the trimmed V and J ends, which lost 4 bases and 4 bases, there was a span of 16 bases. The CDR3 length is 15 residues. CDR3 DNA sequence: TGTGCCAGCAGTTCGAAGCTCTGGGGGGCCACTGAAGCTTTCTTT. This translates into CASSSKLWGATEAFF.

The chain recombines TRBV28 with TRBJ2-1, with D hard to call. The CDR3 runs to 18 residues. V was pared by 6 bases and J by 0 bases, with 21 bases between. The germline gives CDR1 MDHEN, CDR2 SYDVKM. The CDR3 sequence is CASSTPPVGRTSYNEQFF. CDR3 nucleotide sequence: TGTGCCAGCAGCACCCCCCCTGTGGGTCGGACCTCCTACAATGAGCAGTTCTTC.

This chain uses TRBV15 with TRBJ1-3, with 8 bases lining up with TRBD1. CDR3 length: 17 amino acids. Trimming removed 3 bases from V and 0 bases from J; junction bases left unmatched: 7. Germline loops: CDR1 LNHNV, CDR2 YYDKDF (reference sequence). The CDR3 sequence is CATSRAGGHSSGNTIYF. The CDR3, as DNA: TGTGCCACCAGCAGGGCAGGGGGCCATTCCTCTGGAAACACCATATATTTT.

This clone has just a few counts. At one boundary the junction diverges from the germline segment, which might be a read error. This chain links TRBV5-1 with TRBJ2-7, with 12 bases that match TRBD2. The germline V gene encodes CDR1 SGHRS and CDR2 YFSETQ. This CDR3 contains 15 residues. The CDR3 here is CASTLTSGRYYEQYF. The DNA for the CDR3 is TGCGCCAGCACCTTGACTAGCGGGAGATACTACGAGCAGTACTTC.

The chain recombines TRBV27 with TRBJ1-6, with 7 positions matching TRBD1. Looked up from germline, CDR1 is MNHEY and CDR2 is SMNVEV (reference sequence). After removal of 5 bases from V and 6 bases from J, the junction contained 7 bases not matched to a gene. The CDR3 spans 15 residues. The CDR3 protein is CASSPQTGTNSPLHF. CDR3 DNA: TGTGCCAGCAGTCCTCAGACAGGGACTAATTCACCCCTCCACTTT.

The chain employs TRBV19 and TRBJ2-3, with TRBD2 matching 8 bases. V lost 10 bases and J lost 5; bases outside the gene matches: 5. The germline V gene encodes CDR1 LNHDA and CDR2 SQIVND (reference sequence). The CDR3 totals 12 residues. CDR3 in DNA: TGTGCCACGGGGGGGAGGGGAGATACGCAGTATTTT. Its protein is CATGGRGDTQYF.

This clone was detected only a few times. The gene calls are TRBV6-8 and TRBJ2-4, with D maybe TRBD1 (5 bases). Germline V gene sequence: CDR1 MNHGY, CDR2 SAAAGT. The CDR3 contains 14 residues. Trimming shortened V by 8 bases and J by 8 bases, and 19 bases separated the two germline ends. CDR3 residues: CASAVAGLEHIQYF. The CDR3 DNA is TGTGCCAGCGCCGTGGCAGGGCTTGAGCACATTCAGTACTTC.

This chain joins TRBV29-1 and TRBJ2-7; 9 bases agree with TRBD2. V was clipped by 4 bases and J by 5 bases; unmatched bases: 9. The CDR3 loop spans 14 amino acids. The germline V gene has CDR1 SQVTM and CDR2 ANQGSEA. The CDR3 DNA sequence: TGCAGCGTTGTCGGGGCGGGAGGGCCTCACGAGCAGTACTTC. It specifies CSVVGAGGPHEQYF.